The clone carrying this T cell receptor beta chain was seen a few times. As yet, its antigen is unknown. This CDR3 has 17 residues. Trimming pared 2 bases from V and 1 base from J, leaving 15 bases between. Germline assignment: CDR1 SGHVS and CDR2 FQNEAQ. These data belong to a study of vaccination and CD4 T cells after COVID-19. Treatment given: approximately nine-day PBMC culture with coronavirus spike peptide pools or control peptides (ViraFEST assay). Cultured CD4+ T-cell DNA underwent Oncomine TCR Beta short-read sequencing. In TCRdb, the PCR reads were re-called with MiXCR into one record per CDR3 protein. The data show over 4,500 distinct CDR3 sequences, about 32% seen once.

V is TRBV7-8 and J is TRBJ1-5; TRBD1 might be the D (6 bases). The sequence derives from a human donor who had recovered from COVID-19. The sample in question was CD4+ T cells from blood, cultured in vitro, obtained after SARS-CoV-2 vaccination. CDR3 DNA: TGTGCCAGCAGCTTACCAGGGGCGACAGGCAGCAATCAGCCCCAGCATTTT. Residues: CASSLPGATGSNQPQHF.